The 5 T cell receptor beta chains reported below all come from one sample, sequenced in a study of blood T cell repertoires in COVID-19 (dated by TCRdb to 2018 to 2021). The method was the immunoSEQ multiplex PCR assay. Imported from immuneACCESS, the table was reduced by TCRdb to in-frame sequences with V and J called. These copies leave out some clones; in studies compared against another copy, an unresolved V gene accounts for under half, and the cause of the remainder is not known. Recorded for this sample are 310,000 or so clones; roughly 87% of them occurred a single time. 8% to 9% of the sample is taken by the ten largest. Material: PBMCs or T cells enriched from blood (not recorded which). The receptors shown here come from a woman younger than 30 who had recovered from COVID-19.

The chain recombines TRBV11-3 with TRBJ2-5; 8 nucleotides line up with TRBD1. Germline loops: CDR1 SGHNT, CDR2 YENEEA. This CDR3 contains 18 residues. V lost 4 bases to trimming and J lost 0 bases; unmatched junction nucleotides: 13. The CDR3 coding sequence is TGTGCCAGCAGCTCACTTACCGACAGGGGTATTTACCAAGAGACCCAGTACTTC. Translated: CASSSLTDRGIYQETQYF.

The chain uses TRBV30 and TRBJ1-2; D ambiguous. V lost 3 bases, J lost 5 bases, and 4 bases lay in between. This CDR3 has 10 amino acids. In germline, CDR1 is GTSNPN, CDR2 SVGIG (reference sequence). Written as DNA, the CDR3 is TGTGCCTGGAGCGAGTATGGCTACACCTTC. The encoded protein is CAWSEYGYTF.

This clone came up a few times. The chain recombines TRBV2 with TRBJ2-3; 7 bases agree with TRBD1. Germline trimming cut 4 bases from V and 3 bases from J; bases unmatched to any gene: 4. The CDR3 has 14 amino acids. Germline V gene lookup returns CDR1 SNHLY and CDR2 FYNNEI. CDR3 in DNA: TGTGCCAGCAGTGTGCAGGGGGATACAGATACGCAGTATTTT. As protein: CASSVQGDTDTQYF.

The chain recombines TRBV5-4 with TRBJ2-7; TRBD2 is a possible D gene (8 bases). V was trimmed by 2 bases and J by 4 bases, leaving 22 bases between them. The CDR3 runs to 17 residues. Germline V gives CDR1 SGHNT, CDR2 YYREEE (reference sequence). For the CDR3, the DNA is TGTGCCAGCAGCTTATGGACAGGAGCGGGGGTAAAATACGAGCAGTACTTC. This sequence encodes CASSLWTGAGVKYEQYF.

This clone was seen a handful of times. The rearrangement uses TRBV6-6 and TRBJ1-4, with 7 bases aligning to TRBD1. The CDR3 is made up of 16 amino acids. Germline-derived CDR1 and CDR2 are MNHNY and SVGAGI (reference sequence). Unmatched junction bases numbered 9, after V lost 3 bases and J lost 5 bases. CDR3 loop: CASSYRLAGGNEKLFF. DNA of the CDR3: TGTGCCAGCAGTTATCGCCTGGCAGGGGGAAATGAAAAACTGTTTTTT.